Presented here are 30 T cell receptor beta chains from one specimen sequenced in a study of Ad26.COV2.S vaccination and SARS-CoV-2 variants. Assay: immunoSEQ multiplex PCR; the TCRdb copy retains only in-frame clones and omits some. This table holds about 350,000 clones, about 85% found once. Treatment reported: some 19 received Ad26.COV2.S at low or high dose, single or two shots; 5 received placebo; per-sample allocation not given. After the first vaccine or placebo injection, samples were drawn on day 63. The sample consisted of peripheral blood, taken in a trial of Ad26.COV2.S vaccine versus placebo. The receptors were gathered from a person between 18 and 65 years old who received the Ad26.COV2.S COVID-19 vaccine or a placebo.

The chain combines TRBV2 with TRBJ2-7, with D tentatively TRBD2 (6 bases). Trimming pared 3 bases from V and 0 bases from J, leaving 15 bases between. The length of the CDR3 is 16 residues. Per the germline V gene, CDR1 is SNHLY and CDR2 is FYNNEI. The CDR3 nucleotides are TGTGCCAGCAGTGAGTCGGAGGGGATCAGCTCCTACGAGCAGTACTTC. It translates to CASSESEGISSYEQYF.

The CDR3 DNA reads as TGTGCCAGCTCAATCGATATGGAGACCCAGTACTTC. It translates to CASSIDMETQYF. The rearrangement links TRBV18 to TRBJ2-5; D is undetermined. Looked up from germline, CDR1 is KGHSH and CDR2 is LQKENI. The CDR3 runs to 12 residues. Trimming pared 5 bases from V and 5 bases from J, leaving 9 bases between.

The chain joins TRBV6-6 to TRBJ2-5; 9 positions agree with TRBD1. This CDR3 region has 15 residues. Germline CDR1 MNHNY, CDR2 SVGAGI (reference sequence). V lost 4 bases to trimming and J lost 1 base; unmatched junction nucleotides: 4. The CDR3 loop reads CASSSDRGAQETQYF. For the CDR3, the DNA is TGTGCCAGCAGTTCGGACAGGGGTGCCCAAGAGACCCAGTACTTC.

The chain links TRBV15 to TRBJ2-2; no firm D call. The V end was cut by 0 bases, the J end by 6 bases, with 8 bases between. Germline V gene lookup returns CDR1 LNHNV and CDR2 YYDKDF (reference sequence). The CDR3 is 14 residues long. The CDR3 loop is CATSREVQAGELFF. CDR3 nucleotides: TGTGCCACCAGCAGAGAGGTTCAGGCCGGGGAGCTGTTTTTT.

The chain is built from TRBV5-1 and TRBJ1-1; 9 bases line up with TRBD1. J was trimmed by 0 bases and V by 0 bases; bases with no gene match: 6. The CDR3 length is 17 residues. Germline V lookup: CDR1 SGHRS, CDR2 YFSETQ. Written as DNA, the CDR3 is TGCGCCAGCAGCTTGGGGACAGGGGCCCCTCTGAACACTGAAGCTTTCTTT. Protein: CASSLGTGAPLNTEAFF.

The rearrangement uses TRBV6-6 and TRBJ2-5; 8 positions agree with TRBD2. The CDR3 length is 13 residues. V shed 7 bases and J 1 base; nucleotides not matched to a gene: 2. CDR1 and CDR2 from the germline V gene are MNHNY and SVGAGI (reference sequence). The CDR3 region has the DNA TGTGCCAGCAAACTAGCGGCCCAAGAGACCCAGTACTTC. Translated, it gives CASKLAAQETQYF.

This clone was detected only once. The CDR3 DNA reads TGTGCCAGCAGCGGACAGTTCAATGAGCAGTTCTTC. It yields the protein CASSGQFNEQFF. The J gene is TRBJ2-1, the V gene TRBV9; D may be TRBD1 (5 bases). V was trimmed by 3 bases and J by 6 bases, leaving 7 bases between them. The CDR3 extends over 12 amino acids. Germline CDR1 SGDLS, CDR2 YYNGEE.

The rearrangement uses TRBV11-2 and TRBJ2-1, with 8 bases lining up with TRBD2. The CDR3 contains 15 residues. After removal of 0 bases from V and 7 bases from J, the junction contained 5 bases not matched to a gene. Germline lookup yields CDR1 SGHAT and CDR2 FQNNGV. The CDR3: CASSLEPGLGNEQFF. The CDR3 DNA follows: TGTGCCAGCAGCTTAGAGCCGGGACTAGGGAATGAGCAGTTCTTC.

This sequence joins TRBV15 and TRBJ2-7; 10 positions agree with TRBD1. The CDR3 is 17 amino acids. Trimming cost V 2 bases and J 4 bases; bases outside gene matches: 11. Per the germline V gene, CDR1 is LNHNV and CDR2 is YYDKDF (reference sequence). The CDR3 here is CATSRPGQGPLGYEQYF. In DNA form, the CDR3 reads TGTGCCACCAGCAGACCGGGACAGGGGCCGCTGGGGTACGAGCAGTACTTC.

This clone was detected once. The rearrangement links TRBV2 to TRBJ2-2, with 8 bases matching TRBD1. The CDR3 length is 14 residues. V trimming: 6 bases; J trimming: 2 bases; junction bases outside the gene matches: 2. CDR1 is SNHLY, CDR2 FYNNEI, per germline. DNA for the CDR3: TGTGCCAGCAGAGGACAGGGAAACACCGGGGAGCTGTTTTTT. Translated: CASRGQGNTGELFF.

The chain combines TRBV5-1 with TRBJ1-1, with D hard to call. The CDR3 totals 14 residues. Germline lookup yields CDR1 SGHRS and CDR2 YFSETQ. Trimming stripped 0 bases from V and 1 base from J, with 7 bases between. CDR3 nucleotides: TGCGCCAGCAGCTTGGCGTCGGCGAACACTGAAGCTTTCTTT. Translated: CASSLASANTEAFF.

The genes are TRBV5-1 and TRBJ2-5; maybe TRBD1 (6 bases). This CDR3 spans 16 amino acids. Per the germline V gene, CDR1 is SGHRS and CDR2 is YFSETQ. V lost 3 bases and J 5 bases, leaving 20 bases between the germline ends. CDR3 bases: TGCGCCAGCAGCTCTTTGGAAGGGGGTTCGCAGGAGACCCAGTACTTC. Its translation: CASSSLEGGSQETQYF.

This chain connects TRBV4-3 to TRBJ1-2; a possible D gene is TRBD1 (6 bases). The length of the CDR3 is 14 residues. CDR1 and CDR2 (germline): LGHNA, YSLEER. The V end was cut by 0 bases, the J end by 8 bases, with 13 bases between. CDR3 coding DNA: TGCGCCAGCAGCCAAGATCAGGGGTTGCAGGGCTACACCTTC. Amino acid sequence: CASSQDQGLQGYTF.

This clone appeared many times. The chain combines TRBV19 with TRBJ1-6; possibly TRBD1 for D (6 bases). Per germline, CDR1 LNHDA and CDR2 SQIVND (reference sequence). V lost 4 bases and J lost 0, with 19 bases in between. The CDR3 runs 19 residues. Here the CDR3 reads CASSTEIYRERSYNSPLHF. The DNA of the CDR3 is TGTGCCAGTAGTACGGAAATCTACAGGGAACGCTCCTATAATTCACCCCTCCACTTT. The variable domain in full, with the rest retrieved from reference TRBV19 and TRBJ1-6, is DGGITQSPKYLFRKEGQNVTLSCEQNLNHDAMYWYRQDPGQGLRLIYYSQIVNDFQKGDIAEGYSVSREKKESFPLTVTSAQKNPTAFYLCASSTEIYRERSYNSPLHFGNGTRLTVT.

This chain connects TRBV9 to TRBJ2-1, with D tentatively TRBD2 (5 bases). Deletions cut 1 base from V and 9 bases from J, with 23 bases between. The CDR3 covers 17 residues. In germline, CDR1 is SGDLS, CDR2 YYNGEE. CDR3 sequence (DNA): TGTGCCAGCAGCGTACCTCGAGGGCGGAATAAATGGGGTGAGCAGTTCTTC. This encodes CASSVPRGRNKWGEQFF.

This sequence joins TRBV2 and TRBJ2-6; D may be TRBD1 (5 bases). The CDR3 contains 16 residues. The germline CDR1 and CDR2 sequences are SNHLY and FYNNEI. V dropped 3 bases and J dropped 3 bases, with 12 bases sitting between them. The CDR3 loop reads CASSDRGARGANVLTF. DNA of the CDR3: TGTGCCAGCAGTGATCGTGGGGCGCGTGGGGCCAACGTCCTGACTTTC.

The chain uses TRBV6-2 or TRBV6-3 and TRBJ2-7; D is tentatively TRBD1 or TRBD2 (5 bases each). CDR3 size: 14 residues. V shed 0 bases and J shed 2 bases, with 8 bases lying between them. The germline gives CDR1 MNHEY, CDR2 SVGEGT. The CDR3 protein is CASSYSGTTYEQYF. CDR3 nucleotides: TGTGCCAGCAGTTACTCCGGGACGACCTACGAGCAGTACTTC.

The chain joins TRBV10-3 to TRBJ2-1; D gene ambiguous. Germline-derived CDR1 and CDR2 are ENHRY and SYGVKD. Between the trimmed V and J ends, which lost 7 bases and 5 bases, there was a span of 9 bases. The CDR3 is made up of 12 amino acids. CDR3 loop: CAIKGSHNEQFF. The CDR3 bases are TGTGCCATCAAAGGCTCGCACAATGAGCAGTTCTTC.

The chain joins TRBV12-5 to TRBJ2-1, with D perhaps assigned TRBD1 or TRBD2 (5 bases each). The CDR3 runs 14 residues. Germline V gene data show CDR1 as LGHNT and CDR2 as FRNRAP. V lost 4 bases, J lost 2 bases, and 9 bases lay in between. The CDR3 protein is CASGWDGAYNEQFF. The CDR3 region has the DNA TGTGCTAGTGGTTGGGACGGGGCCTACAATGAGCAGTTCTTC.

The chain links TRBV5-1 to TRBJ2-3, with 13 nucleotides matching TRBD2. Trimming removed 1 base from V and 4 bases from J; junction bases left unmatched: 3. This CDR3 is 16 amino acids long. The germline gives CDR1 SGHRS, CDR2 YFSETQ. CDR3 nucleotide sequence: TGCGCCAGCAGCTTGACTAGCGGGGGGGCGGCAGATACGCAGTATTTT. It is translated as CASSLTSGGAADTQYF. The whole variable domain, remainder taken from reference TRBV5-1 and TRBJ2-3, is KAGVTQTPRYLIKTRGQQVTLSCSPISGHRSVSWYQQTPGQGLQFLFEYFSETQRNKGNFPGRFSGRQFSNSRSEMNVSTLELGDSALYLCASSLTSGGAADTQYFGPGTRLTVL.

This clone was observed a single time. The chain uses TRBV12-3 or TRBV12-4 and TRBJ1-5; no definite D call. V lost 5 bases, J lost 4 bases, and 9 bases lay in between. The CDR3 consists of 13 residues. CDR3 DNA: TGTGCCAGCAGTGCTAAAGATAATCAGCCCCAGCATTTT. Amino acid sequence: CASSAKDNQPQHF.

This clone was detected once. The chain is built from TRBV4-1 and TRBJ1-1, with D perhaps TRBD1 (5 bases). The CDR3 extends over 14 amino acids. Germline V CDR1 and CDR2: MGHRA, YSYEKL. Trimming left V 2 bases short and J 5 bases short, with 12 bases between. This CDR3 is CASSQITQGTEAFF. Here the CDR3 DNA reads TGCGCCAGCAGCCAAATAACGCAGGGAACTGAAGCTTTCTTT.

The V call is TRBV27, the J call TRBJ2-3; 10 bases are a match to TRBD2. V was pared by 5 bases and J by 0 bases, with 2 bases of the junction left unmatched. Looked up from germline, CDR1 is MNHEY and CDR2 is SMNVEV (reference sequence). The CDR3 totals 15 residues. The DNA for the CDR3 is TGTGCCAGCAGTGGTAGCGGGGGGAGCACAGATACGCAGTATTTT. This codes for CASSGSGGSTDTQYF.

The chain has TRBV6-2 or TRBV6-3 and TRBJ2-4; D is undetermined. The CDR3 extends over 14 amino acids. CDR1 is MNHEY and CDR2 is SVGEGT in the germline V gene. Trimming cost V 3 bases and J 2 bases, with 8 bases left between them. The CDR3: CASSYTKTKNIQYF. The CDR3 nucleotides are TGTGCCAGCAGTTATACCAAAACCAAAAACATTCAGTACTTC.

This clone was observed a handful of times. The CDR3 bases are TGTGCCAGCAGTACTCAGGGAGGACCCCAGCATTTT. As protein: CASSTQGGPQHF. The chain combines TRBV6-6 with TRBJ1-5; possibly TRBD1 for D (5 bases). V lost 5 bases and J 10 bases, leaving 12 bases between the germline ends. The CDR3 totals 12 residues. The germline V gene has CDR1 MNHNY and CDR2 SVGAGI (reference sequence).

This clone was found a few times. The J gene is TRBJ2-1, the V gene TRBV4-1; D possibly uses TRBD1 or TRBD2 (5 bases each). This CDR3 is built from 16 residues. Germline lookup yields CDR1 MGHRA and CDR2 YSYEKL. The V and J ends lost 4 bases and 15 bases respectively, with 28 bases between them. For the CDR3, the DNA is TGCGCCAGCAGCCCAAGTGGGGGATTTGAGAGGGGAGTGGGGTTCTTC. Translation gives CASSPSGGFERGVGFF.

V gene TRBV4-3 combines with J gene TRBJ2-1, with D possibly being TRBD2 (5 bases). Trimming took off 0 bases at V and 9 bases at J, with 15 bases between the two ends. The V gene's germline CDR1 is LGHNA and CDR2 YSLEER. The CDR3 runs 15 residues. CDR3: CASSQDGRIRGEQFF. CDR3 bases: TGCGCCAGCAGCCAAGATGGCAGGATACGGGGTGAGCAGTTCTTC.

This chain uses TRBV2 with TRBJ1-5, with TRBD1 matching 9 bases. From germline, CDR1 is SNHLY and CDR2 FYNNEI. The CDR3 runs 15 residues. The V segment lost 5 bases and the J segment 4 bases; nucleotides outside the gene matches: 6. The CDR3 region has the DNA TGTGCCAGCAGTATGACAGGGGGGCTTAATCAGCCCCAGCATTTT. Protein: CASSMTGGLNQPQHF.

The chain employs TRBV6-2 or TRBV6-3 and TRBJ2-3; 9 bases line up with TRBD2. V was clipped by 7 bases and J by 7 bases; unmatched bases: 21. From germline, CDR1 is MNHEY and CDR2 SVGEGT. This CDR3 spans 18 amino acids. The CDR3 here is CASTPQPLGGGGGHTQYF. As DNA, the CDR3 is TGTGCCAGCACCCCACAACCCCTCGGCGGGGGGGGTGGACATACGCAGTATTTT.

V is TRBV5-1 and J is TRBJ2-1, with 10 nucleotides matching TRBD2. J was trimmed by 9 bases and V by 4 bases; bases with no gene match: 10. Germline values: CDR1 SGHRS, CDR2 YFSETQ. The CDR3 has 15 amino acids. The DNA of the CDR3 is TGCGCCAGCAGCCCGGGGGTAGGACTAGCGGCTGAGCAGTTCTTC. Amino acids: CASSPGVGLAAEQFF.